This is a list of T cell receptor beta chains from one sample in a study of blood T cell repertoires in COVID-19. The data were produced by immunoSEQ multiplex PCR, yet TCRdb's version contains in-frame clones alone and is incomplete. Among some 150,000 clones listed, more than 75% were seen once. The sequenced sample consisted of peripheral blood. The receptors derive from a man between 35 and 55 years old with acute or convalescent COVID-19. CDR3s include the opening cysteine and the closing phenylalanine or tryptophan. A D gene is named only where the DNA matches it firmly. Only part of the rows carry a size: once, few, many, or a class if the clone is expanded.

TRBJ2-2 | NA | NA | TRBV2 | CASSQTGTGELFF | TGTGCCAGCAGTCAAACAGGGACCGGGGAGCTGTTTTTT
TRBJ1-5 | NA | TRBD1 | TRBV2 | CASSESPGGKPQHF | TGTGCCAGCAGTGAAAGTCCAGGGGGCAAGCCCCAGCATTTT
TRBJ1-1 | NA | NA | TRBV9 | CASSVRGDPRDTEAFF | TGTGCCAGCAGCGTGCGGGGGGATCCCCGGGACACTGAAGCTTTCTTT
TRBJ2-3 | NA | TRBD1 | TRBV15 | CATSRRTGVVDTQYF | TGTGCCACCAGCAGACGGACAGGGGTGGTAGATACGCAGTATTTT
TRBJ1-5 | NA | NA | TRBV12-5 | CASGLEGQPQHF | TGTGCTAGTGGTTTGGAGGGGCAGCCCCAGCATTTT
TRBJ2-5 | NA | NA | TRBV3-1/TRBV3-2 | CASSQQETQYF | TGTGCCAGCAGCCAGCAGGAGACCCAGTACTTC
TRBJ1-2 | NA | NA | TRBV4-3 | CASSQVAVGANYGYTF | TGCGCCAGCAGCCAAGTCGCAGTCGGAGCTAACTATGGCTACACCTTC
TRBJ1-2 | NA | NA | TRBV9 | CASSARGGTPYGYTF | TGTGCCAGCAGCGCCCGTGGGGGGACGCCCTATGGCTACACCTTC
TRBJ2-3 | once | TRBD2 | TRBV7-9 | CASSSTDPGLAGGDTQYF | TGTGCCAGCAGCTCGACTGATCCGGGACTAGCGGGGGGAGATACGCAGTATTTT
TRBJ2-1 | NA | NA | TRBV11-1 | CASSLYISSYNEQFF | TGTGCCAGCAGCTTATATATTAGCTCCTACAATGAGCAGTTCTTC
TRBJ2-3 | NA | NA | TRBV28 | CASILGEASRGVTQYF | NA
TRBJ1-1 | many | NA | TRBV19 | CASSKQENTEAFF | TGTGCCAGTAGTAAACAGGAGAACACTGAAGCTTTCTTT
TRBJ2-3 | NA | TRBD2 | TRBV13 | CASSMGSGGTDTQYF | TGTGCCAGCTCAATGGGTAGCGGGGGCACAGATACGCAGTATTTT
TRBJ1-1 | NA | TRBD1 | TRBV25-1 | CASSETGVATEAFF | TGTGCCAGCAGTGAAACAGGGGTCGCCACTGAAGCTTTCTTT
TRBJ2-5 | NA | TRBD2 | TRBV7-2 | CASSRTSGEQETQYF | TGTGCCAGCAGCCGGACTAGCGGGGAACAAGAGACCCAGTACTTC
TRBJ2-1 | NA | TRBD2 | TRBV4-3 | CASSQEAGVNNEQFF | TGCGCCAGCAGCCAAGAAGCGGGGGTTAACAATGAGCAGTTCTTC
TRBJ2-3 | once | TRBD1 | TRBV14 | CASSQLDKGADTQYF | TGTGCCAGCAGCCAATTAGACAAGGGGGCCGATACGCAGTATTTT
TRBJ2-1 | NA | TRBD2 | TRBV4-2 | CASSLPAGEYNEQFF | TGTGCCAGCAGCCTCCCCGCGGGGGAGTACAATGAGCAGTTCTTC
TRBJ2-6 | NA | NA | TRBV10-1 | CASSSGGLGANVLTF | TGCGCCAGCAGCTCAGGAGGGCTCGGGGCCAACGTCCTGACTTTC
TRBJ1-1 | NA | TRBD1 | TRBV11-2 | CASSLALQGARTEAFF | TGTGCCAGCAGCTTAGCTCTCCAGGGGGCGCGGACTGAAGCTTTCTTT
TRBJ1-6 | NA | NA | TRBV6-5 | CASSDSSYNSPLHF | TGTGCCAGCAGCGACAGCTCCTATAATTCACCCCTCCACTTT
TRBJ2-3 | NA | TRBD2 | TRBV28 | CASSLVRGVGADTQYF | TGTGCCAGCAGTTTAGTCCGGGGGGTAGGCGCAGATACGCAGTATTTT
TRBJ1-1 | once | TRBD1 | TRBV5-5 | CASSNTGVTEAFF | TGTGCCAGCAGTAACACAGGGGTCACTGAAGCTTTCTTT
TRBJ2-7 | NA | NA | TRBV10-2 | CASKKEVDPYEQYF | TGCGCCAGCAAGAAGGAGGTGGACCCCTACGAGCAGTACTTC
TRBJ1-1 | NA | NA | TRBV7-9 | CASSRGYTEAFF | TGTGCCAGCAGCAGAGGATACACTGAAGCTTTCTTT
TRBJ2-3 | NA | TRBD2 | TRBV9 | CASSVIAGTTDTQYF | TGTGCCAGCAGCGTGATAGCGGGGACCACAGATACGCAGTATTTT
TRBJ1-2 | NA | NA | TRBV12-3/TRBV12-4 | CASSSGTLNGYTF | TGTGCCAGCAGTTCCGGGACACTCAATGGCTACACCTTC
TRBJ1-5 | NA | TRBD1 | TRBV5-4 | CASSLWGRGGNQPQHF | TGTGCCAGCAGCTTGTGGGGCAGGGGGGGCAATCAGCCCCAGCATTTT
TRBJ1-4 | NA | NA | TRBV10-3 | CAISGQGFNEKLFF | TGTGCCATCAGTGGGCAGGGCTTTAATGAAAAACTGTTTTTT
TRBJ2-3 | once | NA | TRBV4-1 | CASSQEAASTDTQYF | TGCGCCAGCAGCCAAGAAGCTGCTAGCACAGATACGCAGTATTTT
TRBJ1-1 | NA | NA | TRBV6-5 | CASSEVGAFF | TGTGCCAGCTCCGAGGTGGGAGCTTTCTTT
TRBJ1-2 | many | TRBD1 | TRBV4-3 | CASSQGFGQDHGYTF | TGCGCCAGCAGCCAAGGCTTCGGACAGGACCATGGCTACACCTTC
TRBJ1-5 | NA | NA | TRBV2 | CASSRGGNQPQHF | TGTGCCAGCAGCAGGGGTGGCAATCAGCCCCAGCATTTT
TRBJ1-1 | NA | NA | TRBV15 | CATSSLRQANTEAFF | TGTGCCACCAGCAGTTTGCGACAGGCGAACACTGAAGCTTTCTTT
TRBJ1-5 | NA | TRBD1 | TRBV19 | CASMGTGVRNQPQHF | TGTGCCAGTATGGGGACAGGGGTAAGGAATCAGCCCCAGCATTTT
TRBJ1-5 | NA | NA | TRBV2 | CASSEGPGSNQPQHF | TGTGCCAGCAGTGAAGGTCCGGGTAGCAATCAGCCCCAGCATTTT
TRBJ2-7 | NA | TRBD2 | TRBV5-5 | CASSPAGELYEQYF | TGTGCCAGCAGCCCAGCGGGGGAGCTATACGAGCAGTACTTC
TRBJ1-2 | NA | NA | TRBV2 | CASSGGSRQEPYGYTF | TGTGCCAGCAGTGGGGGGTCCCGACAGGAACCCTATGGCTACACCTTC
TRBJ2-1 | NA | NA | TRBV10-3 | CAISATGLYNEQFF | TGTGCCATCAGTGCGACGGGGTTGTACAATGAGCAGTTCTTC
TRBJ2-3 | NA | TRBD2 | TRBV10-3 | CATCSSGGSTDTQYF | TGTGCCACGTGTTCTAGCGGGGGCTCCACAGATACGCAGTATTTT
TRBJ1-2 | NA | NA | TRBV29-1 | CSVPKGGSRNYGYTF | TGCAGCGTTCCAAAAGGGGGTTCTCGAAACTATGGCTACACCTTC
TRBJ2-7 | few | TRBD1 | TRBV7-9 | CASSLGQGEGYEQYF | TGTGCCAGCAGCTTAGGACAGGGGGAGGGCTACGAGCAGTACTTC
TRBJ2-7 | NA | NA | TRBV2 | CASSYSYEQYF | TGTGCCAGCAGTTACAGCTACGAGCAGTACTTC